The sequence of this T cell receptor beta chain was determined in a study of identical twins. Study conclusions and caveats: Where out-of-frame alpha sequences were twin-shared, they showed excess low generation probability. Twins showed weaker excess sharing in their beta out-of-frame sequences.

To note about this clonotype: Its target is not known.

Unique molecular identifiers were in the cDNA, with template-switch universal primer binding. TCRdb itself ran the 5' RACE reads through MiXCR, one entry per CDR3 protein. The sample includes roughly 710,000 distinct CDR3 sequences, over 5% of them seen just once. This CDR3 comprises 12 residues. The germline V gene encodes CDR1 SEHNR and CDR2 FQNEAQ (reference sequence). V lost 11 bases and J lost 0, with 10 bases in between. The specimen was naive T cells sorted from blood. The chain couples TRBV7-9 to TRBJ1-1; weak D call: TRBD1 (6 bases). This TCR was recovered from a man aged 18-30 years in good health. DNA for the CDR3: TGTGCCGGTGACAGGATGAACACTGAAGCTTTCTTT. It translates to CAGDRMNTEAFF.